This T cell receptor beta chain originates from a study of cytomegalovirus exposure and HLA in healthy donors. The PCR made use of 60 Vbeta and 13 Jbeta primers. Measured with immunoSEQ multiplex PCR; TCRdb has only the in-frame clones, and not every one. The sample lists about 85,000 clones, around three fifths occurring once. Germline lookup yields CDR1 SGHDN and CDR2 FVKESK. The CDR3 has 15 amino acids. The sequencing input was PBMCs. This chain joins TRBV14 and TRBJ2-5; 9 bases fit TRBD1. The end of the DNA is better explained by TRBJ2-7, so the J call may be wrong. The source is a young man in good health and CMV-seronegative. The DNA for the CDR3 is TGTGCCAGCAGCCACCCCGGGACAGGGTTATACGAGCAGTACTTC. Amino acids: CASSHPGTGLYEQYF.